This T cell receptor beta chain emerged from a study of cytomegalovirus exposure and HLA in healthy donors. Study-level points and caveats: According to the study, 150 to 200 TCR beta chains were cytomegalovirus-associated.

CDR3 length equals 17 residues. The germline CDR1 and CDR2 sequences are SGDLS and YYNGEE. Comment on this clone: Its matching antigen is unknown. At one boundary the junction diverges from the germline segment, which might be a read error.

Researchers ran the PCR with 60 Vbeta and 13 Jbeta primers. Using immunoSEQ multiplex PCR, the repertoire was profiled, and TCRdb retains in-frame clones only, with some absent. The sample holds about 160,000 clones, about 77% seen once. Sequenced input: PBMCs. The clonotype originates from a woman between 45 and 60 years old in good health and CMV-seronegative. This chain joins TRBV9 and TRBJ1-5; D uncertain. CDR3 in DNA: TGTGCCAGCAGCCTCGGACCCACTACGGGAAGCAATCAGCCCCAGCGTTTT. Translation gives CASSLGPTTGSNQPQRF.